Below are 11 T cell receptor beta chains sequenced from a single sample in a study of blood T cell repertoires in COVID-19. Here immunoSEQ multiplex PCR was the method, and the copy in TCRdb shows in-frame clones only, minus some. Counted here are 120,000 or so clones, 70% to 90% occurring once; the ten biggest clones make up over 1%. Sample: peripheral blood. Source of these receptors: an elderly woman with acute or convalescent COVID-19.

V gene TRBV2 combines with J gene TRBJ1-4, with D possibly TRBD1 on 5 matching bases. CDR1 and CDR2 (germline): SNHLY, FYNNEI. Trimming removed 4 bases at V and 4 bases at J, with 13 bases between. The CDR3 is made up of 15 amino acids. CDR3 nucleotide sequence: TGTGCCAGCAGTGTAGGGGCCGTGAGTAATGAAAAACTGTTTTTT. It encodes CASSVGAVSNEKLFF.

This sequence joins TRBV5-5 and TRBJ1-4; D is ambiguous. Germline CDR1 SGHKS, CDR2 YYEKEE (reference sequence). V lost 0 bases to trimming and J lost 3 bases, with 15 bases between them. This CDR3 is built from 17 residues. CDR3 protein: CASSLVIMMDSNEKLFF. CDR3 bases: TGTGCCAGCAGCTTGGTAATCATGATGGACTCTAATGAAAAACTGTTTTTT.

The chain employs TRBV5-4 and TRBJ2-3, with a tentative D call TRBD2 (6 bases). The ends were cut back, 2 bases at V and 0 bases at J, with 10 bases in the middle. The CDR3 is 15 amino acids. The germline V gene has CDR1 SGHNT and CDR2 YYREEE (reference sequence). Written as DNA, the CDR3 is TGTGCCAGCAGCTTAGCGGGCAGTAGCACAGATACGCAGTATTTT. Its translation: CASSLAGSSTDTQYF.

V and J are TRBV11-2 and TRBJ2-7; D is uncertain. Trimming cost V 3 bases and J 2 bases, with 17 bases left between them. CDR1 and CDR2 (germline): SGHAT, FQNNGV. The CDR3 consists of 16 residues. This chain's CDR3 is CASSLLFQAHPYEQYF. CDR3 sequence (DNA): TGTGCCAGCAGCTTGCTCTTCCAGGCTCATCCCTACGAGCAGTACTTC.

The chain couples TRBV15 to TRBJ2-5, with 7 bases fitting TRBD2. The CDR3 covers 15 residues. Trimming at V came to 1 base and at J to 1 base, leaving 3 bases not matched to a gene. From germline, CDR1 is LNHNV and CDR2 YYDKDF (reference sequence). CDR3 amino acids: CATSRAAGPQETQYF. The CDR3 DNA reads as TGTGCCACCAGCAGAGCAGCGGGGCCCCAAGAGACCCAGTACTTC.

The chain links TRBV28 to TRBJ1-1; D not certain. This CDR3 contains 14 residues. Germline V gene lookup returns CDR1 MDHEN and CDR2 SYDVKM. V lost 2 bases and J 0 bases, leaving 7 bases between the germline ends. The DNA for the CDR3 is TGTGCCAGCAGTTTAGCACAGATGAACACTGAAGCTTTCTTT. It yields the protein CASSLAQMNTEAFF.

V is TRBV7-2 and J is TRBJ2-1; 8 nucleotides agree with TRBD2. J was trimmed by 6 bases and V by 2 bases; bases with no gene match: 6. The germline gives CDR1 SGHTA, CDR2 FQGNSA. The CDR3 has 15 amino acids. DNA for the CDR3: TGTGCCAGCAGCTTAACGGGAGGGCCCCTCAATGAGCAGTTCTTC. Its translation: CASSLTGGPLNEQFF.

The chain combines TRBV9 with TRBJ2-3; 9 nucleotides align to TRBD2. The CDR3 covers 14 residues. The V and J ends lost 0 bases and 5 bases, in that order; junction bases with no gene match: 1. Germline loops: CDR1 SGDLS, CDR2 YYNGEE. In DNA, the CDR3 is TGTGCCAGCAGCGTAGGTAGCGGGGGAGATACGCAGTATTTT. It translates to CASSVGSGGDTQYF.

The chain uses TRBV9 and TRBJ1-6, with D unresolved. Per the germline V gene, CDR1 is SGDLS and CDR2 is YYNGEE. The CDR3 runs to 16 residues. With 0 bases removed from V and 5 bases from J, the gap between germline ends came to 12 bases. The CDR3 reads CASSVGPGTNNSPLHF. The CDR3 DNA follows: TGTGCCAGCAGCGTAGGCCCAGGTACGAATAATTCACCCCTCCACTTT.

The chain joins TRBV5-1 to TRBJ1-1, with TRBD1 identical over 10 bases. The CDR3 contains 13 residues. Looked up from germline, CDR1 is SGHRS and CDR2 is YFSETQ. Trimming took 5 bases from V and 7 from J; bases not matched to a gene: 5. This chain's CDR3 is CASSRGQGDEAFF. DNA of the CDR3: TGCGCCAGCAGTCGCGGACAGGGGGATGAAGCTTTCTTT.

The CDR3 nucleotides read TGTGCCACCAGCGAATTGGGACAGGGTGACACTGAAGCTTTCTTT. Its translation: CATSELGQGDTEAFF. The chain employs TRBV15 and TRBJ1-1; TRBD1 matches at 9 bases. The germline gives CDR1 LNHNV, CDR2 YYDKDF (reference sequence). The CDR3 is 15 amino acids. The V gene end was trimmed by 5 bases and the J gene end by 3 bases; junction bases not matched to a gene: 7.